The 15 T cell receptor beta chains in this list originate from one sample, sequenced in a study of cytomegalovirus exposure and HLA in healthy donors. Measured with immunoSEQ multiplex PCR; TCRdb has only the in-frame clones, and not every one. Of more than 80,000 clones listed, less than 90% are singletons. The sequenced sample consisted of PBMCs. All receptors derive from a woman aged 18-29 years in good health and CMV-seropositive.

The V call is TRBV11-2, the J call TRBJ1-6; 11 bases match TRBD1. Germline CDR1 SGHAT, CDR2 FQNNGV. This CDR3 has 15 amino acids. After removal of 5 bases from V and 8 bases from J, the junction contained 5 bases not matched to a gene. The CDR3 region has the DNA TGTGCCAGCAGCCGGGACAGGGGGTACGATTCACCCCTCCACTTT. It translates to CASSRDRGYDSPLHF.

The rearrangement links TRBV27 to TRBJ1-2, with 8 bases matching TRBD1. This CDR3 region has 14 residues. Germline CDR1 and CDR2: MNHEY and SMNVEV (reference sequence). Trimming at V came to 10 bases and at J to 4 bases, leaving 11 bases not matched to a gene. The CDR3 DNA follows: TGTGCCACACGAAAGGACAGGGTTGGCTATGGCTACACCTTC. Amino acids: CATRKDRVGYGYTF.

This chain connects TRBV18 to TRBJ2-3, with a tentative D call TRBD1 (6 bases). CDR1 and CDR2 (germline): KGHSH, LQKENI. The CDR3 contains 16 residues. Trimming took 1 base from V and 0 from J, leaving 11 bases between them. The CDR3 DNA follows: TGTGCCAGCTCACCACTCGTTACAGGGAGCACAGATACGCAGTATTTT. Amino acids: CASSPLVTGSTDTQYF.

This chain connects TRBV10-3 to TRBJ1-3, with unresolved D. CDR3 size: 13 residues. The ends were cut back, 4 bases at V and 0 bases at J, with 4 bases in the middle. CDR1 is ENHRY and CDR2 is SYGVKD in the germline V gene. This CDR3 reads CAISGSSGNTIYF. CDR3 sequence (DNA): TGTGCCATCAGTGGGAGCTCTGGAAACACCATATATTTT.

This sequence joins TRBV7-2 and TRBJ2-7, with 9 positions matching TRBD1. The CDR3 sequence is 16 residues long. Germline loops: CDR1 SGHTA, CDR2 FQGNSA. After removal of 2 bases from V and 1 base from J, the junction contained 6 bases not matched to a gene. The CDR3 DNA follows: TGTGCCAGCAGCTTATGGGGGACAGGGTCATCCTACGAGCAGTACTTC. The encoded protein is CASSLWGTGSSYEQYF.

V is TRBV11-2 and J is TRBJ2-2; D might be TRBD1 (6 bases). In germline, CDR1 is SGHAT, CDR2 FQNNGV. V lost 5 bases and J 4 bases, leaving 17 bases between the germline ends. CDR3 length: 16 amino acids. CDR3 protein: CASSATAGVVTGELFF. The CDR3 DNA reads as TGTGCCAGCAGCGCTACGGCAGGGGTGGTCACCGGGGAGCTGTTTTTT.

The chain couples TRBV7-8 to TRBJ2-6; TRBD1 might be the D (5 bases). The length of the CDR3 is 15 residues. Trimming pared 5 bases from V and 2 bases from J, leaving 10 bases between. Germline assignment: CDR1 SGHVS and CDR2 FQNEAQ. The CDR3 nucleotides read TGTGCCAGCAGCCGAAGCAGGGCTGGGGCCAACGTCCTGACTTTC. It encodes CASSRSRAGANVLTF.

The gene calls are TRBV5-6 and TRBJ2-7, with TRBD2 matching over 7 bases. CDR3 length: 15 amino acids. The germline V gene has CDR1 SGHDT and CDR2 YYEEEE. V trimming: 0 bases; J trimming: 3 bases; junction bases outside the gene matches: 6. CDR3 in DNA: TGTGCCAGCAGCTTGGTCGGGGGGAATGGCTACGAGCAGTACTTC. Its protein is CASSLVGGNGYEQYF.

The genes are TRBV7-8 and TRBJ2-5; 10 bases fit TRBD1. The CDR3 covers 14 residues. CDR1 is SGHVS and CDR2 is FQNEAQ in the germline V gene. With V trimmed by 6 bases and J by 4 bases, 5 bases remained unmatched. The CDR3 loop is CASRGGQGLETQYF. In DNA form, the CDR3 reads TGTGCCAGCAGGGGGGGACAGGGGCTAGAGACCCAGTACTTC.

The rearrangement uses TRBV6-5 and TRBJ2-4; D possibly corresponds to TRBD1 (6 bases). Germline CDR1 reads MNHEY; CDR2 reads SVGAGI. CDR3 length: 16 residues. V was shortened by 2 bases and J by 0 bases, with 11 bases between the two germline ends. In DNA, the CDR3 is TGTGCCAGCAGTTACACGGCAGGGGCAGCCAAAAACATTCAGTACTTC. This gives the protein CASSYTAGAAKNIQYF.

In nucleotides, the CDR3 is TGTGCCAGCAGCGTTCTGAGCGGATCACCCCTCCACTTT. This gives the protein CASSVLSGSPLHF. The chain carries TRBV7-9 and TRBJ1-6; D is uncertain. V was cut by 5 bases and J by 10 bases, with 12 bases left in between. The CDR3 runs 13 residues. Germline V lookup: CDR1 SEHNR, CDR2 FQNEAQ (reference sequence).

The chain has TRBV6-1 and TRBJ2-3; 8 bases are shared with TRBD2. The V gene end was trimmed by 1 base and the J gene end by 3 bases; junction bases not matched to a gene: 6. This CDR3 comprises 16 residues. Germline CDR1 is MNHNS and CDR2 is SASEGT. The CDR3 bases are TGTGCCAGCAGTGAAGTGGCCGGGGGGGAGACAGATACGCAGTATTTT. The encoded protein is CASSEVAGGETDTQYF.

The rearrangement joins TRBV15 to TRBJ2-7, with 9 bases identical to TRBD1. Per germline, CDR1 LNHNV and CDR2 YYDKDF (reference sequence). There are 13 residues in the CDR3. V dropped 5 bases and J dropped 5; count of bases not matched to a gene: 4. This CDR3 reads CATSGGTGNEQYV. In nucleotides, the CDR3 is TGTGCCACCAGCGGTGGGACAGGGAACGAGCAGTACGTC.

The CDR3 DNA sequence: TGTGCCACCAGCACCAACAGGGGGCTAAACTATGGCTACACCTTC. Translation: CATSTNRGLNYGYTF. The chain joins TRBV15 to TRBJ1-2; 9 bases fit TRBD1. The CDR3 covers 15 residues. V was pared by 4 bases and J by 2 bases, with 5 bases of the junction left unmatched. The germline CDR1 and CDR2 sequences are LNHNV and YYDKDF (reference sequence).

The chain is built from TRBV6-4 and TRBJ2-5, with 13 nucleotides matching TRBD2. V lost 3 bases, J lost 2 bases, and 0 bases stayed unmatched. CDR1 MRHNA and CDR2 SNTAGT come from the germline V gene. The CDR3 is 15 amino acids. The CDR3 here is CASSETSGGQETQYF. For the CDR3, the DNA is TGTGCCAGCAGTGAGACTAGCGGGGGGCAAGAGACCCAGTACTTC.